This T cell receptor (beta chain) was retrieved from a study of T cells after yellow fever vaccination. TCRdb used MiXCR to reprocess the 5' RACE reads, holding one entry per CDR3 protein. The sample lists roughly 330,000 distinct CDR3 sequences; about 6.9% were seen once. The CDR3 runs 15 residues. V was clipped by 7 bases and J by 0 bases, with 18 bases between them. The germline CDR1 and CDR2 sequences are SQVTM and ANQGSEA. In its sample, this clonotype was seen many times. The TCR originated in a man between 18 and 35 years old who received the YFV17D yellow fever vaccine. The chain recombines TRBV29-1 with TRBJ1-1; D unclear. Sequencing was performed on PBMCs, taken roughly 45 days after the first yellow fever vaccination. DNA of the CDR3: TGCAGCGCGATGGCGGGGTGGGCCATGAACACTGAAGCTTTCTTT. Encoded protein: CSAMAGWAMNTEAFF.